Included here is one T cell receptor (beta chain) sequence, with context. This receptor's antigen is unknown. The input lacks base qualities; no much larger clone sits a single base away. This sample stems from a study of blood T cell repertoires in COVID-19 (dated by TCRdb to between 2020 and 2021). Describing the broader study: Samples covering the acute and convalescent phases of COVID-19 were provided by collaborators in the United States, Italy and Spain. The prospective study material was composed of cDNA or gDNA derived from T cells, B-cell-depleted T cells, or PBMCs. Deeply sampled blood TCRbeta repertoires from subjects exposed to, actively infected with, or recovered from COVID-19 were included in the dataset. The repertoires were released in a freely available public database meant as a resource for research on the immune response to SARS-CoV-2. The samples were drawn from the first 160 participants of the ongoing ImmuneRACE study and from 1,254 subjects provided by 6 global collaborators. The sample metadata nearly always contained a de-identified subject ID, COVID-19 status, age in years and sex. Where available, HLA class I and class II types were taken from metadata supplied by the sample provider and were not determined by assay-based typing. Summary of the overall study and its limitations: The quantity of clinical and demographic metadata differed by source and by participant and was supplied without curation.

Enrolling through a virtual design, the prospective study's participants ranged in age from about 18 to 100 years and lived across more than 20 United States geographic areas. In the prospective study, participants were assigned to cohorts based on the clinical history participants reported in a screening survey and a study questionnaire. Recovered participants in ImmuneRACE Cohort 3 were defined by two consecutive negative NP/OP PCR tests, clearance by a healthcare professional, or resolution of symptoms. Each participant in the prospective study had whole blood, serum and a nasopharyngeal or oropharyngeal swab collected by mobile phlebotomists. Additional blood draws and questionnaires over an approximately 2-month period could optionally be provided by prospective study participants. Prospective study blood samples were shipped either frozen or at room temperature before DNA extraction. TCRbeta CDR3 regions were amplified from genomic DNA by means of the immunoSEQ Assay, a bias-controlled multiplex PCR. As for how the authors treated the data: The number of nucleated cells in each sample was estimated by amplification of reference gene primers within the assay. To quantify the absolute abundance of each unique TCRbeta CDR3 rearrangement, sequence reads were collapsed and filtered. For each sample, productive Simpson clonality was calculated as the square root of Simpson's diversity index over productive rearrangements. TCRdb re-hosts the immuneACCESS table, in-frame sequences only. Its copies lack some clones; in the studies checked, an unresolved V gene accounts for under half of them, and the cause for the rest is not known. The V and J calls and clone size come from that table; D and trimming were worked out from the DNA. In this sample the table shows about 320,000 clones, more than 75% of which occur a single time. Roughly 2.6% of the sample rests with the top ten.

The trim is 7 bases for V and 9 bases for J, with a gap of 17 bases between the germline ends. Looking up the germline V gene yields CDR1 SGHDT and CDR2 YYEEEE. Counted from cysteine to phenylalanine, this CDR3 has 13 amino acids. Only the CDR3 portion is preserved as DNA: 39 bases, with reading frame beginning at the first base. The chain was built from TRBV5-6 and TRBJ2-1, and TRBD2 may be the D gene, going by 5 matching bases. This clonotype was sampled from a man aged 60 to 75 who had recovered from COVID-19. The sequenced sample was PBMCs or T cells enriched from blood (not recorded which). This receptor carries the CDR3 CASRQLLVSEQFF. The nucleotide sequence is TGTGCCAGCCGACAACTACTAGTTTCTGAGCAGTTCTTC.